This TCR beta chain was retrieved from a study of cytomegalovirus exposure and HLA in healthy donors. Overall study results and limits: When analyzed later, a missense DCLRE1C variant was found to be linked to TCR beta V- and J-gene trimming. By a later analysis, the bulk of CMV-associated TCR beta chains appeared HLA-restricted. Most observed TCR sequences were rare, whereas some public TCRs were detected in many donors.

As regards this clone: The antigen remains undetermined.

With 9 bases clipped from V and 3 bases from J, the junction kept 7 bases outside the gene matches. The V gene's germline CDR1 is MGHDK and CDR2 SYGVNS. This CDR3 contains 13 residues. 13 Jbeta primers and 60 Vbeta primers were used for the PCR. Here immunoSEQ multiplex PCR was the method, and the copy in TCRdb shows in-frame clones only, minus some. The sample has 97,000 or so clones; roughly 85% are singletons. The chain employs TRBV25-1 and TRBJ2-7, with 8 positions matching TRBD2. The source of this sequence is a man aged 40-55 years in good health and CMV-seronegative. Sample: PBMCs. In nucleotides, the CDR3 is TGTGCCAGTGCGGCGGGGGGCCGCTACGAGCAGTACTTC. The encoded protein is CASAAGGRYEQYF.